This TCR beta chain was sequenced for a study of glioma-infiltrating T cells. Amplification of TCR alpha and beta CDR3 regions from RNA used iRepertoire nested multiplex PCR. One entry per CDR3 protein results from TCRdb running MiXCR on the multiplex PCR reads. The table includes about 140,000 distinct CDR3 sequences, 30% to 40% detected once. This clonotype was detected many times. Germline V gene data show CDR1 as MNHNS and CDR2 as SASEGT. The CDR3 spans 16 residues. Unmatched junction bases numbered 11, after V lost 8 bases and J lost 3 bases. The sequenced sample consisted of glioma tissue, nonneoplastic brain tissue, or PBMCs (not recorded which). The origin of this receptor is a human donor with low-grade glioma or glioblastoma, undergoing nonglioma brain surgery, or in good health (not recorded which). The chain links TRBV6-1 to TRBJ1-5, with TRBD1 matching 9 bases. The CDR3 DNA follows: TGTGCCAGCTCCCGAACAGGGGGCAAGCCCAATCAGCCCCAGCATTTT. Translation gives CASSRTGGKPNQPQHF.